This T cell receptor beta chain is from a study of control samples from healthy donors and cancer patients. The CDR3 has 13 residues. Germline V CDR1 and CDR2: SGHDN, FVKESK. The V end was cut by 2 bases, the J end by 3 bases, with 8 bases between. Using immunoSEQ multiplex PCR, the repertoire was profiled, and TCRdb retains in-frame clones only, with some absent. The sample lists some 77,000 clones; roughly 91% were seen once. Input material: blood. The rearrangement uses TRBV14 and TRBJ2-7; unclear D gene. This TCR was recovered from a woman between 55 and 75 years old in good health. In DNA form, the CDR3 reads TGTGCCAGCAGCCAACTTCAAGGCTACGAGCAGTACTTC. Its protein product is CASSQLQGYEQYF.